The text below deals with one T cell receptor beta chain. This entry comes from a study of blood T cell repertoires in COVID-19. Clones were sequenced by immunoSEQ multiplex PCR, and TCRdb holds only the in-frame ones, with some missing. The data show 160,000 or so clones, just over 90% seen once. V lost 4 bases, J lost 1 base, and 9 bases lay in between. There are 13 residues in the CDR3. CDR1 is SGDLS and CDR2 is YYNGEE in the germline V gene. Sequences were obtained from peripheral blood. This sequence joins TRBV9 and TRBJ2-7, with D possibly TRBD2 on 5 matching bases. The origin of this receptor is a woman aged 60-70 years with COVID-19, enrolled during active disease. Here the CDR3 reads CASSPRDSYEQYF. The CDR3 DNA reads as TGTGCCAGCAGCCCCCGGGATTCCTACGAGCAGTACTTC.